One and the same sample provided the 29 T cell receptor beta chains below, sequenced in a study of blood T cell repertoires in COVID-19 (dated by TCRdb to 2018 to 2020). The method behind the library was the immunoSEQ multiplex PCR assay. The source is immuneACCESS, and TCRdb retained only in-frame sequences with V and J called. Part of the clones is not carried over; for the studies checked, unresolved V genes explain less than half of this, and the remainder is unexplained. This sample has around 150,000 clones in its table, and approximately 82% of those were observed once. Roughly 9.8% of the sample goes to the ten largest clones. Input material: peripheral blood. These receptors were taken from a man aged 55 to 69 who had recovered from COVID-19.

This sequence joins TRBV28 and TRBJ2-1; perhaps TRBD1 as D (6 bases). Germline V gene lookup returns CDR1 MDHEN and CDR2 SYDVKM. There are 15 residues in the CDR3. The V end was cut by 6 bases, the J end by 4 bases, with 16 bases between. CDR3 region: CASRGVGQDYNEQFF. Here the CDR3 DNA reads TGTGCCAGCAGGGGAGTGGGACAAGATTACAATGAGCAGTTCTTC.

This chain uses TRBV18 with TRBJ2-7, with 11 bases identical to TRBD2. Looked up from germline, CDR1 is KGHSH and CDR2 is LQKENI. The junction had 2 bases not matched to a gene; V was cut back by 3 bases and J by 1 base. CDR3 size: 15 residues. As DNA, the CDR3 is TGTGCCAGCTCACCCGGGACTAGCGGATCCTACGAGCAGTACTTC. Amino acid sequence: CASSPGTSGSYEQYF.

The gene calls are TRBV20-1 and TRBJ2-1, with D perhaps TRBD2 (5 bases). CDR1 DFQATT and CDR2 SNEGSKA come from the germline V gene (reference sequence). There are 10 residues in the CDR3. V gave up 6 bases and J gave up 10 bases, with 10 bases separating them. This chain's CDR3 is CSANSVEQFF. The DNA of the CDR3 is TGCAGTGCGAATAGCGTGGAGCAGTTCTTC.

The chain has TRBV11-2 and TRBJ2-7; 11 positions match TRBD1. This CDR3 contains 15 residues. Germline trimming cut 4 bases from V and 4 bases from J; bases unmatched to any gene: 6. Germline-derived CDR1 and CDR2 are SGHAT and FQNNGV. The CDR3 nucleotides are TGTGCCAGCAGCTCCCGGGACAGGGGGAAATACGAGCAGTACTTC. As protein: CASSSRDRGKYEQYF.

The J gene is TRBJ1-2, the V gene TRBV5-1; D gene uncertain. Germline loops: CDR1 SGHRS, CDR2 YFSETQ. Trimming removed 0 bases at V and 8 bases at J, with 14 bases between. This CDR3 is built from 14 residues. The CDR3 nucleotides are TGCGCCAGCAGCTTGGCGACCGACCTTAGCGGCTACACCTTC. Its protein product is CASSLATDLSGYTF.

The chain couples TRBV5-6 to TRBJ1-2; TRBD1 might be the D (6 bases). CDR3 length: 13 amino acids. The V end was cut by 2 bases, the J end by 6 bases, with 11 bases between. CDR1 and CDR2 (germline): SGHDT, YYEEEE. CDR3 bases: TGTGCCAGCAGCTTAACAGGGCTCGATGGCTACACCTTC. Translated: CASSLTGLDGYTF.

This rearrangement joins TRBV6-5 to TRBJ1-2; D perhaps matches TRBD1 (6 bases). This CDR3 region has 14 residues. Looked up from germline, CDR1 is MNHEY and CDR2 is SVGAGI. Trimming pared 0 bases from V and 5 bases from J, leaving 10 bases between. The CDR3 coding sequence is TGTGCCAGCAGTTACTCGGCCAGGGGATATGGCTACACCTTC. This sequence encodes CASSYSARGYGYTF.

This chain connects TRBV2 to TRBJ2-1; 7 bases agree with TRBD2. J was trimmed by 0 bases and V by 3 bases; bases with no gene match: 8. CDR3 length: 17 residues. The germline V gene has CDR1 SNHLY and CDR2 FYNNEI. The CDR3 DNA reads as TGTGCCAGCAGTGAGGGCTCAAGGACTAGCTCCTACAATGAGCAGTTCTTC. Amino acid sequence: CASSEGSRTSSYNEQFF.

The chain uses TRBV15 and TRBJ2-1; the D gene is possibly TRBD1 (6 bases). The CDR3 covers 14 residues. The germline V and J ends were trimmed by 2 bases and 5 bases, with 10 bases remaining between them. CDR1 and CDR2 (germline): LNHNV, YYDKDF (reference sequence). CDR3 in amino acids: CATSRPGQNNEQFF. DNA of the CDR3: TGTGCCACCAGCAGACCGGGACAAAACAATGAGCAGTTCTTC.

The rearrangement joins TRBV28 to TRBJ1-1, with D hard to call. CDR3 length equals 13 residues. Germline CDR1 MDHEN, CDR2 SYDVKM. V was clipped by 3 bases and J by 3 bases, with 8 bases between them. The CDR3 coding sequence is TGTGCCAGCAGTTTGCAGACACACACTGAAGCTTTCTTT. This codes for CASSLQTHTEAFF.

V gene TRBV5-1 combines with J gene TRBJ1-1, with TRBD1 as a possible D gene (5 bases). Per the germline V gene, CDR1 is SGHRS and CDR2 is YFSETQ. V lost 4 bases to trimming and J lost 1 base, with 8 bases between them. This CDR3 has 13 amino acids. The CDR3 region has the DNA TGCGCCAGCAGCCCAGGGTCGAACACTGAAGCTTTCTTT. Residues: CASSPGSNTEAFF. The entire variable domain, with the rest obtained from reference TRBV5-1 and TRBJ1-1, is as follows: KAGVTQTPRYLIKTRGQQVTLSCSPISGHRSVSWYQQTPGQGLQFLFEYFSETQRNKGNFPGRFSGRQFSNSRSEMNVSTLELGDSALYLCASSPGSNTEAFFGQGTRLTVV.

The V and J genes are TRBV7-2 and TRBJ2-1, with no clear D. This CDR3 has 12 amino acids. The ends were cut back, 4 bases at V and 10 bases at J, with 11 bases in the middle. CDR1 and CDR2 (germline): SGHTA, FQGNSA. The CDR3 region has the DNA TGTGCCAGCAGCTCGATAACCCGGGAGCAGTTCTTC. The encoded protein is CASSSITREQFF.

The chain carries TRBV7-9 and TRBJ2-5, with TRBD2 matching over 11 bases. V lost 5 bases, J lost 3 bases, and 14 bases stayed unmatched. CDR1 is SEHNR and CDR2 is FQNEAQ in the germline V gene (reference sequence). This CDR3 region has 18 residues. CDR3 in DNA: TGTGCCAGCAGCACAAGTAGGATTAGCGGGGGGGCCGAAGAGACCCAGTACTTC. This codes for CASSTSRISGGAEETQYF.

The V gene is TRBV14, the J gene TRBJ2-2; D may be TRBD2 (5 bases). The CDR3 is 18 residues long. The germline V and J ends were trimmed by 0 bases and 0 bases, with 14 bases remaining between them. Germline V gives CDR1 SGHDN, CDR2 FVKESK. The DNA of the CDR3 is TGTGCCAGCAGCCAAGAGAGGTTCGGGAAATCGAACACCGGGGAGCTGTTTTTT. Amino acid sequence: CASSQERFGKSNTGELFF. The full variable domain, completed using reference TRBV14 and TRBJ2-2, is EAGVTQFPSHSVIEKGQTVTLRCDPISGHDNLYWYRRVMGKEIKFLLHFVKESKQDESGMPNNRFLAERTGGTYSTLKVQPAELEDSGVYFCASSQERFGKSNTGELFFGEGSRLTVL.

The genes are TRBV19 and TRBJ2-2; 7 positions match TRBD1. The length of the CDR3 is 16 residues. CDR1 LNHDA and CDR2 SQIVND come from the germline V gene (reference sequence). Trimming took 4 bases from V and 4 from J; bases not matched to a gene: 9. DNA for the CDR3: TGTGCCAGTAGTACCCGACAGGGAATGGGCACCGGGGAGCTGTTTTTT. It yields the protein CASSTRQGMGTGELFF.

The rearrangement links TRBV5-4 to TRBJ2-3; the D gene is possibly TRBD2 (5 bases). Germline values: CDR1 SGHNT, CDR2 YYREEE (reference sequence). V lost 4 bases and J 6 bases, leaving 21 bases between the germline ends. The CDR3 covers 16 residues. For the CDR3, the DNA is TGTGCCAGCAGCCCCCGAGGCGGGCACCCCTCCGATACGCAGTATTTT. This encodes CASSPRGGHPSDTQYF. Full variable domain (outside the CDR3, taken from reference TRBV5-4 and TRBJ2-3): ETGVTQSPTHLIKTRGQQVTLRCSSQSGHNTVSWYQQALGQGPQFIFQYYREEENGRGNFPPRFSGLQFPNYSSELNVNALELDDSALYLCASSPRGGHPSDTQYFGPGTRLTVL.

The chain recombines TRBV15 with TRBJ2-7; TRBD1 aligns across 11 bases. CDR1 is LNHNV, CDR2 YYDKDF, per germline (reference sequence). J gave up 5 bases and V 1 base, and 4 bases lay outside the gene matches. The CDR3 totals 15 residues. Written as DNA, the CDR3 is TGTGCCACCAGCAGAGGCCGGGACAGGGGGGACGAGCAGTACTTC. Translation: CATSRGRDRGDEQYF.

V and J are TRBV19 and TRBJ2-3; 7 bases are a match to TRBD2. The junction had 6 bases not matched to a gene; V was cut back by 1 base and J by 2 bases. The CDR3 spans 16 residues. CDR1 is LNHDA and CDR2 is SQIVND in the germline V gene (reference sequence). This CDR3 is CASSIAPAGFTDTQYF. The CDR3 nucleotides read TGTGCCAGTAGTATAGCCCCAGCGGGATTCACAGATACGCAGTATTTT.

V gene TRBV4-1 combines with J gene TRBJ2-7; 9 nucleotides agree with TRBD2. CDR3 size: 17 residues. Looked up from germline, CDR1 is MGHRA and CDR2 is YSYEKL. V was pared by 0 bases and J by 3 bases, with 9 bases of the junction left unmatched. DNA for the CDR3: TGCGCCAGCAGCCAAGACTCTCGAGCGGGAGGAGGCTACGAGCAGTACTTC. Its translation is CASSQDSRAGGGYEQYF.

The chain couples TRBV14 to TRBJ2-5, with 9 bases that match TRBD2. This CDR3 is built from 14 residues. J lost 4 bases, V lost 3 bases, and 3 bases had no gene match. CDR1 and CDR2 (germline): SGHDN, FVKESK. The CDR3: CASSQSLAGETQYF. The CDR3 DNA reads TGTGCCAGCAGCCAGTCACTAGCGGGAGAGACCCAGTACTTC.

The chain uses TRBV7-2 and TRBJ2-2, with TRBD1 matching over 11 bases. Trimming removed 0 bases from V and 1 base from J; junction bases left unmatched: 4. From germline, CDR1 is SGHTA and CDR2 FQGNSA. The CDR3 runs to 18 residues. CDR3 sequence (DNA): TGTGCCAGCAGCTTAGCTCCTGGGACAGGGGGGAACACCGGGGAGCTGTTTTTT. Residues: CASSLAPGTGGNTGELFF.

The chain uses TRBV14 and TRBJ2-7; 11 bases align to TRBD2. V dropped 4 bases and J dropped 3; count of bases not matched to a gene: 5. The CDR3 runs to 15 residues. Germline V CDR1 and CDR2: SGHDN, FVKESK. CDR3 nucleotides: TGTGCCAGCAGCCCGGGGACTAGCGGAGTCTACGAGCAGTACTTC. It translates to CASSPGTSGVYEQYF.

This clone appeared a few times. The chain couples TRBV27 to TRBJ2-1; 10 bases align to TRBD2. CDR1 and CDR2 from the germline V gene are MNHEY and SMNVEV (reference sequence). V lost 2 bases, J lost 6 bases, and 7 bases stayed unmatched. The CDR3 consists of 16 residues. The CDR3 nucleotides are TGTGCCAGCAGTTTAGCGGGACTAGCGCCCGTCAATGAGCAGTTCTTC. Its protein is CASSLAGLAPVNEQFF.

The V gene is TRBV6-5, the J gene TRBJ1-1, with 9 bases identical to TRBD1. This CDR3 comprises 15 residues. Per the germline V gene, CDR1 is MNHEY and CDR2 is SVGAGI. The V and J ends lost 7 bases and 1 base, in that order; junction bases with no gene match: 7. The chain's CDR3 is CASTKQGARNTEAFF. The CDR3 nucleotides are TGTGCCAGCACCAAACAGGGGGCTAGGAACACTGAAGCTTTCTTT.

The chain has TRBV4-1 and TRBJ2-2, with 7 bases aligning to TRBD2. The CDR3 runs to 15 residues. V was clipped by 0 bases and J by 8 bases; unmatched bases: 6. Germline CDR1 reads MGHRA; CDR2 reads YSYEKL. The CDR3 DNA follows: TGCGCCAGCAGCCAAGAAGTCGGAGCGGGAGGGGAGCTGTTTTTT. Translating it yields CASSQEVGAGGELFF.

Only a few counts were recorded for this clone. The V call is TRBV19, the J call TRBJ1-1, with 11 bases identical to TRBD1. The CDR3 is made up of 15 amino acids. With 2 bases clipped from V and 3 bases from J, the junction kept 2 bases outside the gene matches. Germline assignment: CDR1 LNHDA and CDR2 SQIVND (reference sequence). CDR3 sequence: CASSIRGQGDTEAFF. The CDR3 region has the DNA TGTGCCAGTAGTATAAGGGGACAGGGGGACACTGAAGCTTTCTTT.

The V call is TRBV11-2, the J call TRBJ2-3; TRBD2 matches 7 bases. Germline loops: CDR1 SGHAT, CDR2 FQNNGV. The ends lost 6 bases at V and 2 bases at J; junction bases unmatched: 8. The CDR3 spans 15 residues. CDR3 nucleotide sequence: TGTGCCAGCAGGCCTGGGGGGGGGTTCACAGATACGCAGTATTTT. It is translated as CASRPGGGFTDTQYF.

The chain employs TRBV5-1 and TRBJ2-4, with D tentatively TRBD2 (6 bases). Per germline, CDR1 SGHRS and CDR2 YFSETQ. V was clipped by 3 bases and J by 5 bases, with 12 bases between them. The CDR3 has 14 residues. Here the CDR3 DNA reads TGCGCCAGCAGCTGGCGGGACGTAGAAAACATTCAGTACTTC. The encoded protein is CASSWRDVENIQYF.

V gene TRBV5-6 combines with J gene TRBJ1-3, with D perhaps matching TRBD1 (6 bases). The V gene's germline CDR1 is SGHDT and CDR2 YYEEEE. V lost 3 bases and J lost 2, with 15 bases in between. The CDR3 length is 16 residues. Written as DNA, the CDR3 is TGTGCCAGCAGCTCCCACGGGGGGGGGCCTGGAAACACCATATATTTT. As protein: CASSSHGGGPGNTIYF. The complete variable domain, with remaining parts taken from reference TRBV5-6 and TRBJ1-3, reads DAGVTQSPTHLIKTRGQQVTLRCSPKSGHDTVSWYQQALGQGPQFIFQYYEEEERQRGNFPDRFSGHQFPNYSSELNVNALLLGDSALYLCASSSHGGGPGNTIYFGEGSWLTVV.